These 21 T cell receptor beta chains came from one sample sequenced in a study of blood T cell repertoires in COVID-19. The data were produced by immunoSEQ multiplex PCR, yet TCRdb's version contains in-frame clones alone and is incomplete. The profile shows more than 85,000 clones, approximately 90% of them singletons. The sample consisted of peripheral blood. Receptors originate from a man between 60 and 75 years old with acute or convalescent COVID-19.

This sequence joins TRBV6-5 and TRBJ1-4; D is uncertain. There are 12 residues in the CDR3. Trimming removed 7 bases at V and 8 bases at J, with 11 bases between. CDR1 is MNHEY and CDR2 is SVGAGI in the germline V gene. DNA for the CDR3: TGTGCCAGCAAGGACTTAGTAGAAAAACTGTTTTTT. It specifies CASKDLVEKLFF.

This clone occurred a few times. V gene TRBV6-1 combines with J gene TRBJ2-5, with 12 bases aligning to TRBD2. Trimming removed 2 bases from V and 4 bases from J; junction bases left unmatched: 8. Germline-derived CDR1 and CDR2 are MNHNS and SASEGT. The CDR3 runs 17 residues. The CDR3 protein is CASSEPRLAGAAETQYF. The DNA of the CDR3 is TGTGCCAGCAGTGAACCCAGACTAGCGGGAGCGGCAGAGACCCAGTACTTC.

The chain has TRBV27 and TRBJ2-7; 8 positions match TRBD1. CDR1 MNHEY and CDR2 SMNVEV come from the germline V gene (reference sequence). There are 12 residues in the CDR3. Trimming cost V 6 bases and J 3 bases; bases outside gene matches: 1. The CDR3 loop reads CASRQGDYEQYF. In nucleotides, the CDR3 is TGTGCCAGCAGACAGGGGGACTACGAGCAGTACTTC.

The CDR3 sequence is CASSLLPGQWSTGELFF. For the CDR3, the DNA is TGTGCCAGCAGTTTATTACCGGGACAATGGAGCACCGGGGAGCTGTTTTTT. This chain joins TRBV28 and TRBJ2-2, with D maybe TRBD1 (6 bases). From germline, CDR1 is MDHEN and CDR2 SYDVKM. The CDR3 is made up of 17 amino acids. Trimming pared 1 base from V and 4 bases from J, leaving 16 bases between.

This clone showed up just once. The gene calls are TRBV30 and TRBJ2-3, with TRBD1 matching 7 bases. The CDR3 consists of 12 residues. Looked up from germline, CDR1 is GTSNPN and CDR2 is SVGIG (reference sequence). Unmatched junction bases numbered 6, after V lost 5 bases and J lost 7 bases. The CDR3 is CAWEVQGNTQYF. CDR3 coding DNA: TGTGCCTGGGAGGTACAGGGGAATACGCAGTATTTT. The full variable domain, its missing parts supplied by reference TRBV30 and TRBJ2-3, is SQTIHQWPATLVQPVGSPLSLECTVEGTSNPNLYWYRQAAGRGLQLLFYSVGIGQISSEVPQNLSASRPQDRQFILSSKKLLLSDSGFYLCAWEVQGNTQYFGPGTRLTVL.

CDR3 sequence (DNA): TGTGCCAGCAGCGTTAGCGGGAGTACCAAAAACAATGAGCAGTTCTTC. Translated: CASSVSGSTKNNEQFF. This chain links TRBV9 with TRBJ2-1; 9 nucleotides match TRBD2. J lost 5 bases, V lost 2 bases, and 8 bases had no gene match. CDR3 length equals 16 residues. Germline V gene lookup returns CDR1 SGDLS and CDR2 YYNGEE.

This chain joins TRBV3-1 (or the pseudogene TRBV3-2) and TRBJ1-5, with TRBD1 matching 8 bases. Germline V gene lookup returns CDR1 LGHDT and CDR2 YNNKEL (reference sequence). V was pared by 0 bases and J by 3 bases, with 7 bases of the junction left unmatched. This CDR3 region has 17 residues. CDR3 sequence reads: CASSQDRGQGANQPQHF. For the CDR3, the DNA is TGTGCCAGCAGCCAAGATCGAGGGCAGGGGGCCAATCAGCCCCAGCATTTT.

This chain connects TRBV6-2 or TRBV6-3 to TRBJ1-1; TRBD1 matches at 8 bases. V was pared by 4 bases and J by 0 bases, with 10 bases of the junction left unmatched. The CDR3 covers 17 residues. Looked up from germline, CDR1 is MNHEY and CDR2 is SVGEGT. CDR3 amino acids: CASSFTGGEFLNTEAFF. The CDR3 DNA reads as TGTGCCAGCAGTTTTACAGGGGGGGAGTTTTTGAACACTGAAGCTTTCTTT.

This chain uses TRBV6-5 with TRBJ2-7; D unclear. CDR3 length: 12 amino acids. Germline V gene data show CDR1 as MNHEY and CDR2 as SVGAGI. V gave up 2 bases and J gave up 5 bases, with 7 bases separating them. The chain's CDR3 is CASSYPPNEQYF. In DNA form, the CDR3 reads TGTGCCAGCAGTTACCCCCCCAACGAGCAGTACTTC.

The chain is built from TRBV2 and TRBJ2-1, with 11 bases fitting TRBD2. The junction had 14 bases not matched to a gene; V was cut back by 4 bases and J by 15 bases. The CDR3 covers 15 residues. Germline V CDR1 and CDR2: SNHLY, FYNNEI. The CDR3 bases are TGTGCCAGCAGTGCCGAACTAGCGGGAGTTAATAGTAGGTTCTTC. It translates to CASSAELAGVNSRFF. The full variable domain, completed using reference TRBV2 and TRBJ2-1, is EPEVTQTPSHQVTQMGQEVILRCVPISNHLYFYWYRQILGQKVEFLVSFYNNEISEKSEIFDDQFSVERPDGSNFTLKIRSTKLEDSAMYFCASSAELAGVNSRFFGPGTRLTVL.

This clone was found once. V is TRBV23-1 and J is TRBJ1-6, with 8 bases matching TRBD1. TRBV23-1 is an ORF for which the function is uncertain. With V trimmed by 0 bases and J by 7 bases, 11 bases remained unmatched. The CDR3 contains 18 residues. CDR3: CASSQSGQGALENSPLHF. Written as DNA, the CDR3 is TGCGCCAGCAGTCAATCCGGGCAGGGGGCACTCGAGAATTCACCCCTCCACTTT.

This chain uses TRBV7-3 with TRBJ2-7, with 8 bases aligning to TRBD1. Germline CDR1 is SGHTA and CDR2 is FQGTGA. This CDR3 comprises 15 residues. J gave up 8 bases and V 5 bases, and 14 bases lay outside the gene matches. The CDR3 region has the DNA TGTGCCAGCAGCCAGCAAGGGACAGGAAGTGGTAAGCAGTACTTC. Translated, it gives CASSQQGTGSGKQYF.

The chain has TRBV24-1 and TRBJ2-3, with TRBD2 matching 9 bases. Germline CDR1 reads KGHDR; CDR2 reads SFDVKD. The CDR3 contains 15 residues. V lost 4 bases to trimming and J lost 5 bases; unmatched junction nucleotides: 6. CDR3 sequence reads: CATSEPSGKVDTQYF. Written as DNA, the CDR3 is TGTGCCACCAGTGAGCCTAGCGGGAAGGTAGATACGCAGTATTTT.

In its sample, this clone was seen once. The chain combines TRBV3-1 (or the pseudogene TRBV3-2) with TRBJ1-5; D possibly corresponds to TRBD1 (5 bases). With 0 bases removed from V and 7 bases from J, the gap between germline ends came to 7 bases. Germline CDR1 and CDR2: LGHDT and YNNKEL (reference sequence). The CDR3 spans 13 residues. Written as DNA, the CDR3 is TGTGCCAGCAGCCAAGAGGGGCGACAGCCCCAGCATTTT. Encoded protein: CASSQEGRQPQHF.

The chain joins TRBV9 to TRBJ1-2; D gene ambiguous. Trimming cost V 2 bases and J 3 bases, with 14 bases left between them. The CDR3 is 15 residues long. The germline V gene has CDR1 SGDLS and CDR2 YYNGEE. The CDR3 here is CASSVAAEDYYGYTF. The CDR3, as DNA: TGTGCCAGCAGCGTTGCGGCTGAAGACTACTATGGCTACACCTTC.

The chain combines TRBV7-6 with TRBJ2-3; 7 nucleotides agree with TRBD2. Germline lookup yields CDR1 SGHVS and CDR2 FNYEAQ. The CDR3 runs to 15 residues. With V trimmed by 1 base and J by 4 bases, 5 bases remained unmatched. The CDR3 sequence is CASSLVAGVADTQYF. Here the CDR3 DNA reads TGTGCCAGCAGCTTAGTTGCGGGAGTAGCAGATACGCAGTATTTT.

This clone showed up just once. This chain uses TRBV28 with TRBJ1-5; 7 bases are shared with TRBD1. Germline V CDR1 and CDR2: MDHEN, SYDVKM. There are 13 residues in the CDR3. The ends lost 2 bases at V and 6 bases at J; junction bases unmatched: 1. CDR3 nucleotide sequence: TGTGCCAGCAGTTTACAGGGGGGTCAGCCCCAGCATTTT. Protein product: CASSLQGGQPQHF.

V is TRBV19 and J is TRBJ1-5; D is undetermined. Between the trimmed V and J ends, which lost 3 bases and 3 bases, there was a span of 12 bases. The CDR3 loop spans 15 amino acids. The germline CDR1 and CDR2 sequences are LNHDA and SQIVND (reference sequence). CDR3 amino acids: CASSISGGYNQPQHF. CDR3 DNA sequence: TGTGCCAGTAGTATCTCCGGAGGTTACAATCAGCCCCAGCATTTT.

The J gene is TRBJ2-7, the V gene TRBV15, with TRBD1 identical over 11 bases. Germline-derived CDR1 and CDR2 are LNHNV and YYDKDF (reference sequence). CDR3 size: 13 residues. Trimming cost V 8 bases and J 7 bases; bases outside gene matches: 7. The CDR3 region is CATGDRGYGEQYF. CDR3 DNA: TGTGCCACCGGGGACAGGGGGTATGGGGAGCAGTACTTC.

CDR3 in amino acids: CASSLDKVAAYQETQYF. The CDR3 nucleotides are TGTGCCAGCAGCTTGGATAAGGTAGCGGCTTATCAAGAGACCCAGTACTTC. V gene TRBV5-4 combines with J gene TRBJ2-5; D is possibly TRBD2 (6 bases). The germline gives CDR1 SGHNT, CDR2 YYREEE (reference sequence). Trimming stripped 0 bases from V and 2 bases from J, with 17 bases between. The CDR3 extends over 17 amino acids.

The rearrangement joins TRBV5-1 to TRBJ1-1; D not certain. The CDR3 covers 15 residues. Germline V gene sequence: CDR1 SGHRS, CDR2 YFSETQ. The V gene lost 4 bases and the J gene lost 1 base, with 14 bases spanning the gap. CDR3 residues: CASSNNVQSNTEAFF. Written as DNA, the CDR3 is TGCGCCAGCAGCAACAACGTACAATCGAACACTGAAGCTTTCTTT.